The next 15 T cell receptor beta chains were all read from a single sample in a study of T cells in localized non-small cell lung cancer. Here immunoSEQ multiplex PCR was the method, and the copy in TCRdb shows in-frame clones only, minus some. The data hold roughly 33,000 clones, with 85% to 90% observed a single time. The source material was peripheral blood, sampled before any cancer treatment. These receptors were collected from a woman aged 35 to 70 with stage I lung adenocarcinoma.

The rearrangement links TRBV10-3 to TRBJ1-2; D is possibly TRBD1 (6 bases). V was pared by 3 bases and J by 3 bases, with 17 bases between. This CDR3 is 16 amino acids long. Per germline, CDR1 ENHRY and CDR2 SYGVKD. For the CDR3, the DNA is TGTGCCATCAGTGAAGCTCCGGCGGACAGATACTATGGCTACACCTTC. Its protein is CAISEAPADRYYGYTF.

This chain uses TRBV7-8 with TRBJ2-3; D may be TRBD1 or TRBD2 (5 bases each). The V and J ends lost 5 bases and 1 base respectively, with 13 bases between them. This CDR3 is 15 amino acids long. Per germline, CDR1 SGHVS and CDR2 FQNEAQ. Here the CDR3 reads CASSRGGGGTDTQYF. CDR3 DNA: TGTGCCAGCAGCCGAGGTGGGGGAGGCACAGATACGCAGTATTTT.

The gene calls are TRBV18 and TRBJ2-3, with D hard to call. The germline V and J ends were trimmed by 4 bases and 11 bases, with 25 bases remaining between them. The CDR3 is 16 residues long. Germline CDR1 and CDR2: KGHSH and LQKENI. CDR3: CASSLRPGDLPRWQYF. CDR3 nucleotide sequence: TGTGCCAGCTCACTTCGACCAGGCGACTTGCCCAGATGGCAGTATTTT.

The rearrangement uses TRBV6-5 and TRBJ2-7, with D perhaps being TRBD1 or TRBD2 (5 bases each). The V end lost 2 bases, the J end lost 6 bases, and 11 bases lay between the germline ends. Germline loops: CDR1 MNHEY, CDR2 SVGAGI. CDR3 length: 13 amino acids. Written as DNA, the CDR3 is TGTGCCAGCAGTTACCGTCAGGGACGCGAGCAGTACTTC. Its translation is CASSYRQGREQYF.

V is TRBV2 and J is TRBJ2-3; TRBD1 aligns across 7 bases. The CDR3 has 14 residues. The germline V gene encodes CDR1 SNHLY and CDR2 FYNNEI. V was clipped by 4 bases and J by 4 bases; unmatched bases: 5. The CDR3 region has the DNA TGTGCCAGCAGTGCCGACAGGGTTGCAGATACGCAGTATTTT. Its protein product is CASSADRVADTQYF.

The table lists this clone with a count of one. The chain is built from TRBV5-1 and TRBJ2-7; D may be TRBD1 (6 bases). V was clipped by 3 bases and J by 5 bases, with 15 bases between them. The CDR3 consists of 14 residues. The V gene's germline CDR1 is SGHRS and CDR2 YFSETQ. CDR3 amino acids: CASSSSVRGDEQYF. The CDR3 nucleotides read TGCGCCAGCAGCTCATCAGTCAGGGGCGACGAGCAGTACTTC.

This clone was detected a few times. The J gene is TRBJ2-7, the V gene TRBV7-9; D is unclear. This CDR3 comprises 14 residues. Trimming removed 5 bases from V and 3 bases from J, with 14 bases in between. CDR1 and CDR2 (germline): SEHNR, FQNEAQ (reference sequence). CDR3 residues: CASSGEGRLYEQYF. CDR3 sequence (DNA): TGTGCCAGCAGCGGAGAAGGACGCCTCTACGAGCAGTACTTC.

The chain couples TRBV10-3 to TRBJ2-7, with D unclear. The CDR3 sequence is 15 residues long. Trimming left V 3 bases short and J 3 bases short, with 15 bases between. Germline V gives CDR1 ENHRY, CDR2 SYGVKD. CDR3 region: CAISEIPGGDYEQYF. As DNA, the CDR3 is TGTGCCATCAGTGAAATTCCGGGCGGCGACTACGAGCAGTACTTC.

The V call is TRBV5-1, the J call TRBJ1-1; D is ambiguous. Trimming left V 4 bases short and J 8 bases short, with 9 bases between. Germline V gene data show CDR1 as SGHRS and CDR2 as YFSETQ. This CDR3 region has 11 residues. This chain's CDR3 is CASSGQGEAFF. CDR3 DNA sequence: TGCGCCAGCAGCGGCCAAGGGGAAGCTTTCTTT.

This clone was picked up one time. The rearrangement uses TRBV7-2 and TRBJ2-7; possibly TRBD1 for D (5 bases). Trimming shortened V by 3 bases and J by 0 bases, and 6 bases separated the two germline ends. The length of the CDR3 is 13 residues. The germline CDR1 and CDR2 sequences are SGHTA and FQGNSA. CDR3: CASSLTDSYEQYF. The CDR3 nucleotides are TGTGCCAGCAGCTTGACAGACTCCTACGAGCAGTACTTC.

The chain joins TRBV11-2 to TRBJ1-2; TRBD1 matches at 8 bases. CDR3 size: 17 residues. The junction had 16 bases not matched to a gene; V was cut back by 4 bases and J by 6 bases. Germline V gene sequence: CDR1 SGHAT, CDR2 FQNNGV. The CDR3 is CASSSSWAGGMKDGYTF. DNA of the CDR3: TGTGCCAGCAGCTCATCCTGGGCAGGGGGCATGAAGGATGGCTACACCTTC.

The chain recombines TRBV6-1 with TRBJ2-7, with D hard to call. V was clipped by 4 bases and J by 3 bases, with 1 base between them. CDR1 is MNHNS, CDR2 SASEGT, per germline. This CDR3 has 10 residues. CDR3 sequence reads: CASSVYEQYF. The CDR3 DNA sequence: TGTGCCAGCAGTGTCTACGAGCAGTACTTC.

This clone has more than one count but fewer than ten. The chain has TRBV5-5 and TRBJ1-5; D gene unclear. V lost 0 bases and J lost 7, with 8 bases in between. There are 13 residues in the CDR3. Germline CDR1 SGHKS, CDR2 YYEKEE (reference sequence). The CDR3 sequence is CASSLGRYQPQHF. CDR3 DNA: TGTGCCAGCAGCTTGGGCCGGTACCAGCCCCAGCATTTT.

This sequence joins TRBV5-4 and TRBJ2-7; 9 bases fit TRBD1. Unmatched junction bases numbered 7, after V lost 3 bases and J lost 0 bases. Germline-derived CDR1 and CDR2 are SGHNT and YYREEE (reference sequence). CDR3 length: 16 residues. CDR3 nucleotide sequence: TGTGCCAGCAGCTCTACCGGACAGGGGAGCTCCTACGAGCAGTACTTC. This gives the protein CASSSTGQGSSYEQYF.

V is TRBV3-2 and J is TRBJ2-1; the table's D call, TRBD2, was not checked against the DNA. TRBV3-2 is classified as a pseudogene. The CDR3 spans 8 residues. The CDR3 coding sequence is TGTGCCAGCAGCCCGTTGTTCTTC. Protein: CASSPLFF.